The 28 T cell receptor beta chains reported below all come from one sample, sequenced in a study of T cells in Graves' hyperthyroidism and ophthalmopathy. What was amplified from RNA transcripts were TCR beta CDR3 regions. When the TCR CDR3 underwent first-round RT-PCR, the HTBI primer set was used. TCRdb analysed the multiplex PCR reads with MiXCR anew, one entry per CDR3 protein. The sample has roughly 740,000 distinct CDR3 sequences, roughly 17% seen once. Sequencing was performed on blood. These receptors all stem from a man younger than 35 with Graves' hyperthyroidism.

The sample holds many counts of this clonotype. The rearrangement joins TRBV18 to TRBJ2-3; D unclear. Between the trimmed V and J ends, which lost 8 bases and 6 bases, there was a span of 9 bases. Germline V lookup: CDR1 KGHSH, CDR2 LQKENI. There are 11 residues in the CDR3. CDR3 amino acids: CASSPSDTQYF. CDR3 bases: TGTGCCAGCAGTCCCTCCGATACGCAGTATTTT.

The CDR3 bases are TGTGCCAGCAGCTCCCTCCTAGCGGGATCGGGCAATGAGCAGTTCTTC. It is translated as CASSSLLAGSGNEQFF. The J gene is TRBJ2-1, the V gene TRBV7-9, with 9 bases that match TRBD2. Germline CDR1 is SEHNR and CDR2 is FQNEAQ (reference sequence). V trimming: 4 bases; J trimming: 6 bases; junction bases outside the gene matches: 10. There are 16 residues in the CDR3.

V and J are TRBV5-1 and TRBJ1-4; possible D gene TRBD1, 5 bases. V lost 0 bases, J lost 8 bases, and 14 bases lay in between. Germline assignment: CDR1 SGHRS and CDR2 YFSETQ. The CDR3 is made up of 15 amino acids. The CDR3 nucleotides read TGCGCCAGCAGCTTGGTCGGGCAGGGTCTCGAAAAACTGTTTTTT. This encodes CASSLVGQGLEKLFF.

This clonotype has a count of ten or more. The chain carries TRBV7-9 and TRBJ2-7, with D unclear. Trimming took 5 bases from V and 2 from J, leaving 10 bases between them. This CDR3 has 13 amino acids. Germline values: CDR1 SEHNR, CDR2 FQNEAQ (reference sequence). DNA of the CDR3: TGTGCCAGCAGCCCGAGCGCTGCCTACGAGCAGTACTTC. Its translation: CASSPSAAYEQYF.

In DNA form, the CDR3 reads TGTGCCAGTAGTACTTTGACAGGTTGGAGGGAGCAGTACTTC. Translated, it gives CASSTLTGWREQYF. The rearrangement uses TRBV19 and TRBJ2-7; the D gene is possibly TRBD1 (6 bases). The CDR3 totals 14 residues. Per germline, CDR1 LNHDA and CDR2 SQIVND (reference sequence). The V end was cut by 4 bases, the J end by 7 bases, with 17 bases between. The whole variable domain, remainder taken from reference TRBV19 and TRBJ2-7, is DGGITQSPKYLFRKEGQNVTLSCEQNLNHDAMYWYRQDPGQGLRLIYYSQIVNDFQKGDIAEGYSVSREKKESFPLTVTSAQKNPTAFYLCASSTLTGWREQYFGPGTRLTVT.

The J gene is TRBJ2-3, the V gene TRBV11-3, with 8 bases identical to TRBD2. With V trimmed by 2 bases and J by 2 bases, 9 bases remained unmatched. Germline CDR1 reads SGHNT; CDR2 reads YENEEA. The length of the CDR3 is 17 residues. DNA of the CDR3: TGTGCCAGCAGCTTACGGCCTAGCGGGTATACCACAGATACGCAGTATTTT. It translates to CASSLRPSGYTTDTQYF.

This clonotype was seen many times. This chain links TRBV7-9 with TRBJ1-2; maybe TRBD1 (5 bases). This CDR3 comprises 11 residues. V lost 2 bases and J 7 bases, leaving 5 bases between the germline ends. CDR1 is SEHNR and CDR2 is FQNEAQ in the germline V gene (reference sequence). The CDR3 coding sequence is TGTGCCAGCAGCTTAACAGGTGGCTACACCTTC. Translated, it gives CASSLTGGYTF. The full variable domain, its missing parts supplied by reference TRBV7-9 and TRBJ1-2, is DTGVSQNPRHKITKRGQNVTFRCDPISEHNRLYWYRQTLGQGPEFLTYFQNEAQLEKSRLLSDRFSAERPKGSFSTLEIQRTEQGDSAMYLCASSLTGGYTFGSGTRLTVV.

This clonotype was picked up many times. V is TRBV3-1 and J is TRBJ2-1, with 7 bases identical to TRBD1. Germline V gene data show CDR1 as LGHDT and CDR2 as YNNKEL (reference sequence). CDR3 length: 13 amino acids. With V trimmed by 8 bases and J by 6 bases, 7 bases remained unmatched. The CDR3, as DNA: TGTGCCAGCTGCATAGGGGGCCTCAATGAGCAGTTCTTC. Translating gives CASCIGGLNEQFF.

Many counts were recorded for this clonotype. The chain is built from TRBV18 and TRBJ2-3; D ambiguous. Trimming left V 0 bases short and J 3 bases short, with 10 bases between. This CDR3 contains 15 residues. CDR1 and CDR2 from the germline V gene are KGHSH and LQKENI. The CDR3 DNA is TGTGCCAGCTCACCACCGGGCTTTAGTACAGATACGCAGTATTTT. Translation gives CASSPPGFSTDTQYF.

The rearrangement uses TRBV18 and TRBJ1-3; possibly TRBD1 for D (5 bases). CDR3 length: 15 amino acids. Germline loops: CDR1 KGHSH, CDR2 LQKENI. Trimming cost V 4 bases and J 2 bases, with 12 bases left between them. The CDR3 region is CASSRGQGPGNTIYF. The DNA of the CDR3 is TGTGCCAGCTCACGCGGGCAGGGACCTGGAAACACCATATATTTT. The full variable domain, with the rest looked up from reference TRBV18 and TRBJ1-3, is NAGVMQNPRHLVRRRGQEARLRCSPMKGHSHVYWYRQLPEEGLKFMVYLQKENIIDESGMPKERFSAEFPKEGPSILRIQQVVRGDSAAYFCASSRGQGPGNTIYFGEGSWLTVV.

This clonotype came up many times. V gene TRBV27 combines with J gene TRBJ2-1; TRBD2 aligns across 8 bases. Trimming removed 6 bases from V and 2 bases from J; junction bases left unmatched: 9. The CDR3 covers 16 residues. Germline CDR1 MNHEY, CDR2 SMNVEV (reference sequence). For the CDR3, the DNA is TGTGCCAGCAGGCCCACTAGCGGAGGGACCTACAATGAGCAGTTCTTC. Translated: CASRPTSGGTYNEQFF.

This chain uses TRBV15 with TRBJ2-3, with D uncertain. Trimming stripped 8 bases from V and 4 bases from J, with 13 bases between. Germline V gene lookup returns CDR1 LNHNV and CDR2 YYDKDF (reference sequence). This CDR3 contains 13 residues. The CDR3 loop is CATQHEIPDTQYF. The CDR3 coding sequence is TGTGCCACCCAGCATGAGATTCCAGATACGCAGTATTTT.

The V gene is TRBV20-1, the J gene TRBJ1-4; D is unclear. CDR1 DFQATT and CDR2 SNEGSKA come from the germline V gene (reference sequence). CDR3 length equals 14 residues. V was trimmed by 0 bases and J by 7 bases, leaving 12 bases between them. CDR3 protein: CSARDPPPSEKLFF. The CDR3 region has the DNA TGCAGTGCTAGAGATCCTCCCCCTTCTGAAAAACTGTTTTTT.

CDR3 amino acids: CATTTSGTDTQYF. The DNA for the CDR3 is TGTGCCACCACGACTAGCGGCACAGATACGCAGTATTTT. The chain is built from TRBV28 and TRBJ2-3, with 8 nucleotides matching TRBD2. Trimming took 10 bases from V and 1 from J; bases not matched to a gene: 4. This CDR3 has 13 amino acids. Germline V CDR1 and CDR2: MDHEN, SYDVKM.

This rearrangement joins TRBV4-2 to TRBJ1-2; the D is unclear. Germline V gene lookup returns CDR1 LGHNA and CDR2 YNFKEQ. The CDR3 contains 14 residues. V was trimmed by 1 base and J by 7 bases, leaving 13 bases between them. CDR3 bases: TGTGCCAGCAGCCAAGGTGACACCGTCAGTGGCTACACCTTC. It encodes CASSQGDTVSGYTF.

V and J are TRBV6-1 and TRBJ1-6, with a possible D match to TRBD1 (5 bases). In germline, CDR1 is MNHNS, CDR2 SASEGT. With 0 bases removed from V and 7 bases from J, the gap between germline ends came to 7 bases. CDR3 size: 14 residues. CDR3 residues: CASSEANRNSPLHF. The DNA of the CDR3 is TGTGCCAGCAGTGAAGCGAACAGGAATTCACCCCTCCACTTT.

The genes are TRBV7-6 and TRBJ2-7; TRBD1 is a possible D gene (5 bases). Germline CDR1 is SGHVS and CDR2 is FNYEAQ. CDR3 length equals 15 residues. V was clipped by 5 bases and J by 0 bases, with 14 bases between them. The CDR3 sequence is CASSQSTGLSYEQYF. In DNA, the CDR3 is TGTGCCAGCAGCCAATCCACAGGCCTCTCCTACGAGCAGTACTTC. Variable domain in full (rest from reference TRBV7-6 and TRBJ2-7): GAGVSQSPRYKVTKRGQDVALRCDPISGHVSLYWYRQALGQGPEFLTYFNYEAQQDKSGLPNDRFSAERPEGSISTLTIQRTEQRDSAMYRCASSQSTGLSYEQYFGPGTRLTVT.

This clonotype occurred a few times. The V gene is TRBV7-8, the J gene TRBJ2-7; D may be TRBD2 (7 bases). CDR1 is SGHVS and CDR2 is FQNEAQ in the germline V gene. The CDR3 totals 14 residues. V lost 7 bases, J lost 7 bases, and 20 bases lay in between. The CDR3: CASTPDGGGEEQYF. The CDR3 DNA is TGTGCCAGCACCCCGGATGGGGGGGGCGAGGAGCAGTACTTC. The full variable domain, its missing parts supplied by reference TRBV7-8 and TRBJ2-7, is GAGVSQSPRYKVAKRGQDVALRCDPISGHVSLFWYQQALGQGPEFLTYFQNEAQLDKSGLPSDRFFAERPEGSVSTLKIQRTQQEDSAVYLCASTPDGGGEEQYFGPGTRLTVT.

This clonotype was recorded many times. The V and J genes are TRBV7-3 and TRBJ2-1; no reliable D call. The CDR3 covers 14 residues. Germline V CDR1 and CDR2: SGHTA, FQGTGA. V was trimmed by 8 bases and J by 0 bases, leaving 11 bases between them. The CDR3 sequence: CASSPLPSYNEQFF. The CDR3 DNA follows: TGTGCCAGCTCTCCTCTTCCCTCCTACAATGAGCAGTTCTTC.

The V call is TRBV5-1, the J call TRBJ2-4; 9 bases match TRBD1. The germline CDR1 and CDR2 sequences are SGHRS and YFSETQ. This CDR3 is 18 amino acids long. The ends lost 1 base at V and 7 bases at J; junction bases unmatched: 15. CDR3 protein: CASSLLRGGQGSTNIQYF. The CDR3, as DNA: TGCGCCAGCAGCTTGTTGCGAGGAGGACAGGGGTCTACGAACATTCAGTACTTC.

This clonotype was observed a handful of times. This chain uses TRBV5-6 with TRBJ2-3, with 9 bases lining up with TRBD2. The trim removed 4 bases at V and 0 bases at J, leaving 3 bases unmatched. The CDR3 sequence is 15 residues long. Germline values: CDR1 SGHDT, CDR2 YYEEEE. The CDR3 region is CASSDTSGSTDTQYF. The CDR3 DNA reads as TGTGCCAGCAGCGATACTAGCGGGAGCACAGATACGCAGTATTTT.

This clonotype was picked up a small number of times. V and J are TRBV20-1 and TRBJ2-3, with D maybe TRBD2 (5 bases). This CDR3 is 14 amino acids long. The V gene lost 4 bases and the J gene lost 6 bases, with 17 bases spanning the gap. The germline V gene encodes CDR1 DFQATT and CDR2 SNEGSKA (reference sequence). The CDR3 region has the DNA TGCAGTGCTATCCCCCGACCCGGCGGGGATACGCAGTATTTT. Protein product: CSAIPRPGGDTQYF.

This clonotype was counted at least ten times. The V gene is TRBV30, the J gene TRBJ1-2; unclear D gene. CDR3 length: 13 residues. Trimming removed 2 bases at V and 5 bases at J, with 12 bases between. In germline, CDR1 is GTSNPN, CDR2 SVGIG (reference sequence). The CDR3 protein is CAWSKGSRYGYTF. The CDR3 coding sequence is TGTGCCTGGAGTAAAGGGAGCCGGTATGGCTACACCTTC.

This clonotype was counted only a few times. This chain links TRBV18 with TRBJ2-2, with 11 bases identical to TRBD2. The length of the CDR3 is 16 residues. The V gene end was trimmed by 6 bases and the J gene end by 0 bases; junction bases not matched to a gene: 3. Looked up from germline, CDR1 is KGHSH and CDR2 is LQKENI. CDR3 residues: CASSQTSGANTGELFF. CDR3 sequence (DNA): TGTGCCAGCTCGCAGACTAGCGGGGCGAACACCGGGGAGCTGTTTTTT.

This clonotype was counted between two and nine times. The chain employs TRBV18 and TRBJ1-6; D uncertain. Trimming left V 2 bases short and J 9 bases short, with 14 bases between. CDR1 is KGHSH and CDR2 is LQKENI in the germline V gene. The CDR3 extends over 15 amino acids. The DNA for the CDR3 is TGTGCCAGCTCACCATCCAGGCCGGGCGGTTCACCCCTCCACTTT. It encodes CASSPSRPGGSPLHF.

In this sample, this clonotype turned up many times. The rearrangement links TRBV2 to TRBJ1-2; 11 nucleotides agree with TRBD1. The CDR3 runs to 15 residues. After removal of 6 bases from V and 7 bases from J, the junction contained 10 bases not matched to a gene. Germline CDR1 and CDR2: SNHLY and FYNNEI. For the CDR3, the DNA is TGTGCCAGCAGCCGCCCCCCGGACAGGGGGCCTGGCTACACCTTC. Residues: CASSRPPDRGPGYTF. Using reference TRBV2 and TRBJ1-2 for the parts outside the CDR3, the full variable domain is EPEVTQTPSHQVTQMGQEVILRCVPISNHLYFYWYRQILGQKVEFLVSFYNNEISEKSEIFDDQFSVERPDGSNFTLKIRSTKLEDSAMYFCASSRPPDRGPGYTFGSGTRLTVV.

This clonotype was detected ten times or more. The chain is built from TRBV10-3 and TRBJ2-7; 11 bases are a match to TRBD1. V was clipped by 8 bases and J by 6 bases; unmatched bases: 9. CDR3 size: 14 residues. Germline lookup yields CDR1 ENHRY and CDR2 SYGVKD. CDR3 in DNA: TGTGCCATCGCGTTGGGACAGGGGGAAGGCGAGCAGTACTTC. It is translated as CAIALGQGEGEQYF.

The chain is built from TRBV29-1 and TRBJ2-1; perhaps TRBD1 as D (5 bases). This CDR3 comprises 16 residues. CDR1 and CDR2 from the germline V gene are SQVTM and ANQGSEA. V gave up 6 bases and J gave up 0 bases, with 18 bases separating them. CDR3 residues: CSVQRFGQSSYNEQFF. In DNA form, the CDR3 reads TGCAGCGTCCAAAGGTTCGGACAAAGCTCCTACAATGAGCAGTTCTTC.